These 13 T cell receptor beta chains came from one sample sequenced in a study of OX40 agonist ivuxolimab in advanced cancers. Using immunoSEQ multiplex PCR, the repertoire was profiled, and TCRdb retains in-frame clones only, with some absent. Of 70,000 or so clones listed, around 90% are singletons. Material: CD4+ or CD8+ T cells sorted from blood, obtained in a trial of the OX40 agonist ivuxolimab. These receptor sequences come from an adult with an advanced solid tumor such as melanoma, head and neck, liver or kidney cancer.

This rearrangement joins TRBV29-1 to TRBJ1-2; D is possibly TRBD1 (6 bases). Germline loops: CDR1 SQVTM, CDR2 ANQGSEA. The CDR3 loop spans 13 amino acids. Trimming shortened V by 6 bases and J by 4 bases, and 15 bases separated the two germline ends. The CDR3 loop is CSVRPGAGYGYTF. The DNA for the CDR3 is TGCAGCGTAAGGCCGGGGGCCGGCTATGGCTACACCTTC.

The chain links TRBV7-9 to TRBJ2-3; D remains ambiguous. This CDR3 spans 14 amino acids. Germline assignment: CDR1 SEHNR and CDR2 FQNEAQ (reference sequence). Deletions cut 4 bases from V and 0 bases from J, with 8 bases between. CDR3 DNA sequence: TGTGCCAGCAGCTCCTATTCCAGCACAGATACGCAGTATTTT. This encodes CASSSYSSTDTQYF. The full variable domain, in which reference TRBV7-9 and TRBJ2-3 provide the parts outside the CDR3, is DTGVSQNPRHKITKRGQNVTFRCDPISEHNRLYWYRQTLGQGPEFLTYFQNEAQLEKSRLLSDRFSAERPKGSFSTLEIQRTEQGDSAMYLCASSSYSSTDTQYFGPGTRLTVL.

The chain joins TRBV18 to TRBJ1-1; D gene unclear. The germline V gene encodes CDR1 KGHSH and CDR2 LQKENI. There are 13 residues in the CDR3. V lost 6 bases and J lost 1, with 9 bases in between. The CDR3 DNA is TGTGCCAGCTCGTCGGACCGGAACACTGAAGCTTTCTTT. Translated: CASSSDRNTEAFF.

The V gene is TRBV11-2, the J gene TRBJ1-3; D remains ambiguous. Trimming stripped 4 bases from V and 0 bases from J, with 7 bases between. The V gene's germline CDR1 is SGHAT and CDR2 FQNNGV. The CDR3 covers 14 residues. The CDR3 is CASSSRDSGNTIYF. In DNA form, the CDR3 reads TGTGCCAGCAGCTCCCGGGACTCTGGAAACACCATATATTTT.

This clone has only one observation. The J gene is TRBJ1-2, the V gene TRBV28, with TRBD1 matching over 9 bases. CDR1 and CDR2 from the germline V gene are MDHEN and SYDVKM. The V segment lost 7 bases and the J segment 7 bases; nucleotides outside the gene matches: 10. The CDR3 contains 14 residues. The CDR3 DNA follows: TGTGCCAGCAACCCTCCCGGGACAGGGACTGGCTACACCTTC. Residues: CASNPPGTGTGYTF.

The chain joins TRBV5-4 to TRBJ1-1, with a tentative D call TRBD1 (5 bases). The V and J ends lost 1 base and 0 bases respectively, with 10 bases between them. The germline CDR1 and CDR2 sequences are SGHNT and YYREEE (reference sequence). The CDR3 contains 15 residues. CDR3 bases: TGTGCCAGCAGCTTGCAGGGCTCGGTGAACACTGAAGCTTTCTTT. Its translation is CASSLQGSVNTEAFF.

The V and J genes are TRBV25-1 and TRBJ2-2; D may be TRBD2 (6 bases). Germline V CDR1 and CDR2: MGHDK, SYGVNS. V dropped 3 bases and J dropped 6 bases, with 17 bases sitting between them. The CDR3 length is 16 residues. This CDR3 reads CASSDPAGSGSGELFF. CDR3 nucleotide sequence: TGTGCCAGCAGTGACCCCGCGGGGTCAGGGTCCGGGGAGCTGTTTTTT. The full variable domain, rest sourced from reference TRBV25-1 and TRBJ2-2, is EADIYQTPRYLVIGTGKKITLECSQTMGHDKMYWYQQDPGMELHLIHYSYGVNSTEKGDLSSESTVSRIRTEHFPLTLESARPSHTSQYLCASSDPAGSGSGELFFGEGSRLTVL.

This clone showed up just once. J is TRBJ2-1 and V is TRBV5-1; D remains ambiguous. The CDR3 runs to 12 residues. Trimming removed 0 bases at V and 9 bases at J, with 7 bases between. Germline assignment: CDR1 SGHRS and CDR2 YFSETQ. The DNA for the CDR3 is TGCGCCAGCAGCTTGGTCTCGAGTGAGCAGTTCTTC. This codes for CASSLVSSEQFF.

The rearrangement links TRBV11-2 to TRBJ1-1, with TRBD1 matching 9 bases. The V gene end was trimmed by 5 bases and the J gene end by 3 bases; junction bases not matched to a gene: 7. Germline values: CDR1 SGHAT, CDR2 FQNNGV. The CDR3 consists of 15 residues. The CDR3 here is CASSIPTGGDTEAFF. Written as DNA, the CDR3 is TGTGCCAGCAGCATTCCGACAGGGGGGGACACTGAAGCTTTCTTT.

The rearrangement uses TRBV28 and TRBJ2-7, with unresolved D. The CDR3 runs 11 residues. Trimming pared 7 bases from V and 2 bases from J, leaving 6 bases between. Per germline, CDR1 MDHEN and CDR2 SYDVKM. CDR3 sequence: CASKNAYEQYF. CDR3 bases: TGTGCCAGCAAGAACGCCTACGAGCAGTACTTC.

The rearrangement uses TRBV5-5 and TRBJ2-1; D not certain. The length of the CDR3 is 12 residues. Trimming took off 4 bases at V and 7 bases at J, with 9 bases between the two ends. Looked up from germline, CDR1 is SGHKS and CDR2 is YYEKEE (reference sequence). CDR3 in amino acids: CASSPALNEQFF. CDR3 coding DNA: TGTGCCAGCAGCCCCGCATTAAATGAGCAGTTCTTC.

This sequence joins TRBV5-1 and TRBJ2-1; TRBD1 agrees at 11 bases. Germline V lookup: CDR1 SGHRS, CDR2 YFSETQ. The CDR3 contains 15 residues. Germline trimming cut 1 base from V and 7 bases from J; bases unmatched to any gene: 4. CDR3 in amino acids: CASSLSGQGANEQFF. CDR3 nucleotide sequence: TGCGCCAGCAGCTTGTCAGGACAGGGGGCGAATGAGCAGTTCTTC.

The chain couples TRBV18 to TRBJ1-4; tentative D call: TRBD1 (5 bases). The CDR3 runs 18 residues. V lost 4 bases and J lost 5, with 23 bases in between. CDR1 is KGHSH, CDR2 LQKENI, per germline. CDR3 loop: CASSLAIGTLQGNEKLFF. As DNA, the CDR3 is TGTGCCAGCTCACTAGCGATTGGGACCCTCCAAGGGAATGAAAAACTGTTTTTT.